The 5 T cell receptor beta chains presented below share a single source sample, sequenced in a study of blood T cell repertoires in COVID-19. Only in-frame clones appear in the TCRdb table, and some are missing; sequencing was by immunoSEQ multiplex PCR. The table lists 300,000 to 350,000 clones, about 90% of them singletons, with under 1.1% in the top ten. The source material was peripheral blood. The receptors shown here come from a woman aged 35 to 49 with COVID-19, enrolled during active disease.

This clone was seen once. V is TRBV5-1 and J is TRBJ2-1; TRBD2 aligns across 11 bases. With 1 base clipped from V and 8 bases from J, the junction kept 11 bases outside the gene matches. This CDR3 has 17 amino acids. Germline CDR1 SGHRS, CDR2 YFSETQ. The chain's CDR3 is CASSLLLAGVSKDEQFF. For the CDR3, the DNA is TGCGCCAGCAGCTTGTTACTAGCGGGAGTTTCTAAGGATGAGCAGTTCTTC.

The rearrangement links TRBV2 to TRBJ1-1, with D perhaps TRBD1 (6 bases). V was cut by 8 bases and J by 0 bases, with 10 bases left in between. This CDR3 is built from 13 residues. Germline V gives CDR1 SNHLY, CDR2 FYNNEI. CDR3 sequence (DNA): TGTGCCAGCGCCGGGGACATGAACACTGAAGCTTTCTTT. It yields the protein CASAGDMNTEAFF.

This chain links TRBV7-9 with TRBJ1-4, with D tentatively TRBD1 (6 bases). V gave up 4 bases and J gave up 8 bases, with 23 bases separating them. CDR3 size: 17 residues. In germline, CDR1 is SEHNR, CDR2 FQNEAQ (reference sequence). Here the CDR3 reads CASSSLGGGALKEKLFF. CDR3 coding DNA: TGTGCCAGCAGCTCCTTAGGTGGGGGGGCGTTAAAAGAAAAACTGTTTTTT. Based on the CDR3 plus reference TRBV7-9 and TRBJ1-4, the full variable domain is DTGVSQNPRHKITKRGQNVTFRCDPISEHNRLYWYRQTLGQGPEFLTYFQNEAQLEKSRLLSDRFSAERPKGSFSTLEIQRTEQGDSAMYLCASSSLGGGALKEKLFFGSGTQLSVL.

This clone was seen once. The J gene is TRBJ2-1, the V gene TRBV3-1 (or the pseudogene TRBV3-2), with D perhaps matching TRBD2 (6 bases). CDR3 length equals 14 residues. Germline V gene data show CDR1 as LGHDT and CDR2 as YNNKEL (reference sequence). Trimming removed 4 bases at V and 10 bases at J, with 17 bases between. CDR3 sequence reads: CASSPGTPTGEQFF. In nucleotides, the CDR3 is TGTGCCAGCAGCCCCGGGACTCCCACCGGCGAGCAGTTCTTC.

Here the CDR3 DNA reads TGTGCCAGCAGTTACTATTTTGGGGCGGGGGGGAGTGAAGATACGCAGTATTTT. Amino acids: CASSYYFGAGGSEDTQYF. The chain has TRBV6-2 or TRBV6-3 and TRBJ2-3; 9 bases are a match to TRBD2. In germline, CDR1 is MNHEY, CDR2 SVGEGT. V gave up 1 base and J gave up 5 bases; unmatched junction bases: 13. This CDR3 comprises 18 residues.